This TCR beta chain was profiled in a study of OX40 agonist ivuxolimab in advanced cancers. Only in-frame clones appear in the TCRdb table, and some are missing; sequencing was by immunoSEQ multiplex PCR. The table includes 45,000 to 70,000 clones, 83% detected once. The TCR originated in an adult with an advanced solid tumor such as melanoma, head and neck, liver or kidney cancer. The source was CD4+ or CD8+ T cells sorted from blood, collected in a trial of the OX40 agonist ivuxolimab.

In DNA, the CDR3 is TGTGCCACCAGCTCTAGACTAGCTACCTACGAGCAGTACTTC. Its translation is CATSSRLATYEQYF. This chain connects TRBV15 to TRBJ2-7; 7 positions match TRBD2. V lost 5 bases, J lost 2 bases, and 6 bases stayed unmatched. CDR3 size: 14 residues. Germline CDR1 LNHNV, CDR2 YYDKDF (reference sequence).